The clone carrying this T cell receptor (beta chain) has ten or more counts. The antigen remains unidentified. This sample stems from a study of human T cells and chemical hapten exposure. Study-wide background: TCR yields per sample varied, mainly owing to small pooled library volume differences. Overall study results and limits: Donors in the study had alopecia, meaning their immune response may differ from healthy people's.

In the library, unique molecular identifiers were attached to individual cDNA molecules. MiXCR, applied by TCRdb to the RACE reads, yields one record per CDR3 protein. This table holds just under 350,000 distinct CDR3 sequences, roughly 6.9% found once. Time point of the sample: patch test 1, 2 weeks after DPC sensitization. Treatment: therapeutic diphenylcyclopropenone sensitization with weekly scalp DPC. Patients had alopecia, were aged 18 to 70, and were not pregnant. This receptor was obtained from a woman between 18 and 30 years old with alopecia areata. Some clones in this sample may be carry-over from other donors' samples. The sequenced sample was whole blood, obtained in connection with sensitization to the hapten diphenylcyclopropenone (DPC).

CDR3: CASSSRRGGGNEQFF. The CDR3 coding sequence is TGTGCCAGCAGTTCCCGTAGGGGGGGCGGTAATGAGCAGTTCTTC. The chain is built from TRBV28 and TRBJ2-1, with a weak D call TRBD2 (7 bases). From germline, CDR1 is MDHEN and CDR2 SYDVKM. Trimming shortened V by 4 bases and J by 7 bases, and 17 bases separated the two germline ends. This CDR3 contains 15 residues.